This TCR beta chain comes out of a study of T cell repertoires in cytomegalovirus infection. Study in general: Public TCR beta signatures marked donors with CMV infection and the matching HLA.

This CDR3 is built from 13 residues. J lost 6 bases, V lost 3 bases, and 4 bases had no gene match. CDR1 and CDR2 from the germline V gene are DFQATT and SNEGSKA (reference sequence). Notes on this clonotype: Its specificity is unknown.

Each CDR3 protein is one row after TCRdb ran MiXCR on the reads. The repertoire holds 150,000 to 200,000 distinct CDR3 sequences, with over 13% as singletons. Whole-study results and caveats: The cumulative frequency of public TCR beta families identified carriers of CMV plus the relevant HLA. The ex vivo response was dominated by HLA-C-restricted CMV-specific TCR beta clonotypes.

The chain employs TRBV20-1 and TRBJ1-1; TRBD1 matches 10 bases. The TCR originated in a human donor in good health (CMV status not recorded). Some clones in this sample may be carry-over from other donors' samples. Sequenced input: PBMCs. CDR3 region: CSARGQGRSEAFF. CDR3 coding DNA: TGCAGTGCTAGGGGACAGGGGAGGTCTGAAGCTTTCTTT.